Below, 18 T cell receptor beta chains from the same sample are listed, as sequenced in a study of blood T cells in healthy people across ages (dated by TCRdb to the mid-2010s). The library was prepared using 5' RACE. Sequencing relied on an Illumina HiSeq 2500. A second PCR of roughly 6 to 12 cycles was run with a J-beta primer mix and a sample-barcoded 5' primer. The raw public reads went through TCRdb reprocessing: fastp at Q25, MiXCR clone calling, in-frame beta chains kept. Each entry merges the rows of one CDR3 protein and shows their most common DNA and genes. In this sample the table shows 800,000 to 900,000 distinct CDR3 sequences, 60% to 80% of which occur a single time. Of the sample, 25% to 35% is held by the ten largest clones. The source material was blood. The receptor source for this set is a man aged 25-45 years in good health.

This chain links TRBV20-1 with TRBJ1-1; no clear D gene. V lost 6 bases and J lost 1, with 12 bases in between. The CDR3 totals 13 residues. CDR1 and CDR2 from the germline V gene are DFQATT and SNEGSKA (reference sequence). The DNA for the CDR3 is TGCAGTGCCCCAGACTTACAGAACACTGAAGCTTTCTTT. It is translated as CSAPDLQNTEAFF.

V gene TRBV7-9 combines with J gene TRBJ1-4; perhaps TRBD1 as D (6 bases). CDR1 is SEHNR, CDR2 FQNEAQ, per germline (reference sequence). Trimming took 1 base from V and 0 from J, leaving 9 bases between them. The CDR3 contains 16 residues. The CDR3 sequence: CASSLGTAATNEKLFF. CDR3 DNA: TGTGCCAGCAGCTTAGGGACAGCGGCAACTAATGAAAAACTGTTTTTT.

The chain's CDR3 is CASSYGGQTGELFF. CDR3 bases: TGTGCCAGCAGTTACGGCGGACAGACCGGGGAGCTGTTTTTT. The V call is TRBV6-2 or TRBV6-3, the J call TRBJ2-2, with D perhaps matching TRBD1 (6 bases). The V gene lost 2 bases and the J gene lost 5 bases, with 9 bases spanning the gap. Germline CDR1 and CDR2: MNHEY and SVGEGT. The CDR3 spans 14 residues.

This clonotype has just a few counts. The chain couples TRBV2 to TRBJ1-1; no firm D call. In germline, CDR1 is SNHLY, CDR2 FYNNEI. Trimming removed 7 bases from V and 1 base from J, with 13 bases in between. The CDR3 is 14 residues long. The CDR3 loop is CASISLAGNTEAFF. The DNA of the CDR3 is TGTGCCAGCATTTCCCTAGCAGGGAACACTGAAGCTTTCTTT.

This chain uses TRBV10-3 with TRBJ1-2; possible D gene TRBD1, 5 bases. CDR1 and CDR2 (germline): ENHRY, SYGVKD. The V end was cut by 11 bases, the J end by 7 bases, with 17 bases between. The CDR3 spans 12 residues. This chain's CDR3 is CASEAGQGGYTF. The CDR3 DNA is TGTGCCTCCGAGGCGGGCCAGGGTGGCTACACCTTC.

In this sample, this clonotype turned up a few times. CDR3 nucleotides: TGTGCCAGCAGCTTGGCCTCTCGAAGCACAGATACGCAGTATTTT. Translation: CASSLASRSTDTQYF. The chain couples TRBV5-5 to TRBJ2-3; D is uncertain. The germline gives CDR1 SGHKS, CDR2 YYEKEE (reference sequence). Trimming left V 0 bases short and J 0 bases short, with 8 bases between. This CDR3 has 15 residues. Complete variable domain (other parts from reference TRBV5-5 and TRBJ2-3): DAGVTQSPTHLIKTRGQQVTLRCSPISGHKSVSWYQQVLGQGPQFIFQYYEKEERGRGNFPDRFSARQFPNYSSELNVNALLLGDSALYLCASSLASRSTDTQYFGPGTRLTVL.

The chain recombines TRBV29-1 with TRBJ2-7, with 7 bases matching TRBD2. This CDR3 spans 12 amino acids. J was trimmed by 2 bases and V by 7 bases; bases with no gene match: 5. The V gene's germline CDR1 is SQVTM and CDR2 ANQGSEA. The CDR3 nucleotides are TGCAGCGGTCGGGGGGTCACCTACGAGCAGTACTTC. Its protein product is CSGRGVTYEQYF.

This clonotype was observed a few times. The chain joins TRBV27 to TRBJ1-6; D is unclear. The length of the CDR3 is 13 residues. Germline lookup yields CDR1 MNHEY and CDR2 SMNVEV (reference sequence). V lost 10 bases and J lost 6, with 13 bases in between. This CDR3 is CAIRSNLNSPLHF. The CDR3 coding sequence is TGTGCCATCCGATCTAACCTTAATTCACCCCTCCACTTT.

This clonotype was counted once. CDR3 nucleotide sequence: TGCAGTGCTAGTGAGGTGGGGACAGACACGAGTGAGCAGTACTTC. Translation gives CSASEVGTDTSEQYF. The J gene is TRBJ2-1, the V gene TRBV20-1, with 7 bases matching TRBD1. The J call may be mistaken, given a closer DNA end match to TRBJ2-7. CDR1 and CDR2 (germline): DFQATT, SNEGSKA (reference sequence). CDR3 size: 15 residues.

This clonotype showed up just a few times. V is TRBV9 and J is TRBJ1-4; D not resolved. With 4 bases removed from V and 0 bases from J, the gap between germline ends came to 10 bases. The CDR3 has 15 amino acids. Germline V CDR1 and CDR2: SGDLS, YYNGEE. As DNA, the CDR3 is TGTGCCAGCAGCCCTGCCGGGGCAACTAATGAAAAACTGTTTTTT. It specifies CASSPAGATNEKLFF. The full variable domain, completed using reference TRBV9 and TRBJ1-4, is DSGVTQTPKHLITATGQRVTLRCSPRSGDLSVYWYQQSLDQGLQFLIQYYNGEERAKGNILERFSAQQFPDLHSELNLSSLELGDSALYFCASSPAGATNEKLFFGSGTQLSVL.

This clonotype was detected many times. This sequence joins TRBV7-3 and TRBJ2-5; D unresolved. The V end lost 2 bases, the J end lost 2 bases, and 6 bases lay between the germline ends. The CDR3 is 13 amino acids. Germline V CDR1 and CDR2: SGHTA, FQGTGA. CDR3 region: CASSLARQETQYF. The CDR3 bases are TGTGCCAGCAGCTTAGCCAGGCAAGAGACCCAGTACTTC.

This clonotype turned up a few times. V usage is TRBV7-9 and J usage is TRBJ1-5; TRBD1 matches at 12 bases. J gave up 6 bases and V 5 bases, and 5 bases lay outside the gene matches. Germline V gene sequence: CDR1 SEHNR, CDR2 FQNEAQ (reference sequence). This CDR3 has 15 amino acids. DNA for the CDR3: TGTGCCAGCAGCGTGGGACAGGGGGCAGGTCAGCCCCAGCATTTT. Protein sequence: CASSVGQGAGQPQHF. Using reference TRBV7-9 and TRBJ1-5 for the parts outside the CDR3, the full variable domain is DTGVSQNPRHKITKRGQNVTFRCDPISEHNRLYWYRQTLGQGPEFLTYFQNEAQLEKSRLLSDRFSAERPKGSFSTLEIQRTEQGDSAMYLCASSVGQGAGQPQHFGDGTRLSIL.

The chain carries TRBV20-1 and TRBJ2-7, with a possible D match to TRBD1 (5 bases). The CDR3 covers 14 residues. Between the trimmed V and J ends, which lost 0 bases and 4 bases, there was a span of 13 bases. CDR1 DFQATT and CDR2 SNEGSKA come from the germline V gene (reference sequence). The CDR3 sequence: CSARDIVGLYEQYF. The CDR3 DNA follows: TGCAGTGCTAGAGATATTGTGGGGCTTTACGAGCAGTACTTC.

Details on this clonotype: At one boundary the junction diverges from the germline segment, which might be a read error. The gene calls are TRBV9 and TRBJ2-1, with D uncertain. This CDR3 region has 16 residues. CDR1 and CDR2 from the germline V gene are SGDLS and YYNGEE. The CDR3 spells CAISVGELSSYNEQFF. The CDR3 DNA follows: TGTGCCATCAGCGTAGGAGAGCTGAGCTCCTACAATGAGCAGTTCTTC.

J is TRBJ2-7 and V is TRBV21-1; TRBD1 is the table's D call, not checked against the DNA. TRBV21-1 is shown as a pseudogene. The CDR3 spans 12 residues. The CDR3 nucleotides read TGTGCCAGCAGCAAACAGGGTGGGGCCCAGTACTTC. Protein: CASSKQGGAQYF.

The chain carries TRBV20-1 and TRBJ1-1, with D unclear. This CDR3 comprises 15 residues. Germline-derived CDR1 and CDR2 are DFQATT and SNEGSKA (reference sequence). Trimming pared 6 bases from V and 0 bases from J, leaving 17 bases between. The CDR3 coding sequence is TGCAGTGCCCGCCCCAGGCGGGGAATGAACACTGAAGCTTTCTTT. Translated: CSARPRRGMNTEAFF.

This clonotype was seen more than once but under ten times. The chain couples TRBV20-1 to TRBJ1-5; no clear D. The CDR3 has 15 amino acids. Germline V gene lookup returns CDR1 DFQATT and CDR2 SNEGSKA (reference sequence). Deletions cut 6 bases from V and 3 bases from J, with 18 bases between. In DNA, the CDR3 is TGCAGTGCGCTAGGTTCAGTGGGGATCAATCAGCCCCAGCATTTT. Its protein product is CSALGSVGINQPQHF.

The chain joins TRBV12-3 or TRBV12-4 to TRBJ2-4; the D gene is possibly TRBD1 (6 bases). Gene TRBJ2-7 matches the end of the DNA better, so the J call may be wrong. The CDR3 covers 15 residues. The CDR3 region has the DNA TGTGCCAGCAGTGACGGGACAACCAGTCACTACGAGCAGTACTTC. Residues: CASSDGTTSHYEQYF.